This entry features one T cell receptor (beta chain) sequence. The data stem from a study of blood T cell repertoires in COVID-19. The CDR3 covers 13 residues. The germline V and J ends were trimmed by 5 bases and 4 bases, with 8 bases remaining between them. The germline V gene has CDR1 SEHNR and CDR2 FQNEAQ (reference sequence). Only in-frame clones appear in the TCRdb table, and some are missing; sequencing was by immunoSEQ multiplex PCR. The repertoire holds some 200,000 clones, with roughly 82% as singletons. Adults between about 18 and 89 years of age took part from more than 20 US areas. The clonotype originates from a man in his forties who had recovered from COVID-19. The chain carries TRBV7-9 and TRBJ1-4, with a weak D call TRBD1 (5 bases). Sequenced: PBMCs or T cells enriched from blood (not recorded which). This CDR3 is CASSIQGNEKLFF. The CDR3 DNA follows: TGTGCCAGCAGCATTCAGGGTAATGAAAAACTGTTTTTT.